Shown below are 7 T cell receptor beta chains from a single sample sequenced in a study of T cells in Graves' hyperthyroidism and ophthalmopathy. Amplified TCR beta CDR3 regions came from RNA transcripts. TCR CDR3 underwent first-round RT-PCR with the HTBI primer set. TCRdb called the multiplex PCR reads again in MiXCR, with one record for every CDR3 protein. Of more than 600,000 distinct CDR3 sequences in the sample, approximately 16% are singletons; the top ten hold under 9.5%. Sequenced material: blood. Receptors originate from a man aged 18 to 29 with Graves' hyperthyroidism.

Regarding this clonotype: A much larger clone is a single base away; this may be a read error. The chain has TRBV12-5 and TRBJ2-5; D is ambiguous. V dropped 6 bases and J dropped 1 base, with 12 bases sitting between them. The CDR3 length is 14 residues. Germline lookup yields CDR1 LGHNT and CDR2 FRNRAP. DNA for the CDR3: TGTGCTAGTGGAATCCCCTGGGTCCAAGAGACCCAGTACTTC. This translates into CASGIPWVQETQYF. Filled out from reference TRBV12-5 and TRBJ2-5, the complete variable domain reads DARVTQTPRHKVTEMGQEVTMRCQPILGHNTVFWYRQTMMQGLELLAYFRNRAPLDDSGMPKDRFSAEMPDATLATLKIQPSEPRDSAVYFCASGIPWVQETQYFGPGTRLLVL.

A remark on this clonotype: A clone one base away is much larger, so this may be a read error. The gene calls are TRBV27 and TRBJ2-7, with D possibly TRBD2 on 7 matching bases. CDR3 length: 15 amino acids. Germline loops: CDR1 MNHEY, CDR2 SMNVEV (reference sequence). CDR3 nucleotide sequence: TGTGCCAGCAGTTTAGGGGGGGGCCTAGTCTACGATCAGTACTTC. This encodes CASSLGGGLVYDQYF.

J is TRBJ2-7 and V is TRBV28, with a weak D call TRBD1 (6 bases). Trimming stripped 5 bases from V and 2 bases from J, with 16 bases between. The length of the CDR3 is 15 residues. Germline CDR1 and CDR2: MDHEN and SYDVKM. The CDR3 spells CASSLTGTPTYEQYF. The CDR3 nucleotides read TGTGCCAGCAGTCTCACCGGGACACCAACCTACGAGCAGTACTTC.

In this sample, this clonotype turned up a few times. The CDR3 sequence is CASSVDANVLTF. CDR3 nucleotide sequence: TGTGCCAGCAGCGTGGATGCCAACGTCCTGACTTTC. The V and J genes are TRBV9 and TRBJ2-6; D unclear. Germline V gene sequence: CDR1 SGDLS, CDR2 YYNGEE. Deletions cut 2 bases from V and 7 bases from J, with 4 bases between. The CDR3 consists of 12 residues.

With respect to this clonotype: Possible read error: a much larger clone is one base away. The chain uses TRBV6-1 and TRBJ2-7; D could derive from TRBD1 or TRBD2 (5 bases each). The CDR3 runs 16 residues. The ends were cut back, 5 bases at V and 0 bases at J, with 17 bases in the middle. Germline CDR1 reads MNHNS; CDR2 reads SASEGT. CDR3: CASSQLIGTSSYEQYF. In DNA, the CDR3 is TGTGCCAGCAGTCAGCTGATAGGGACCAGCTCCTACGAGCAGTACTTC.

This clonotype was seen a handful of times. The V call is TRBV7-6, the J call TRBJ2-2; 10 bases line up with TRBD2. Germline loops: CDR1 SGHVS, CDR2 FNYEAQ. CDR3 length equals 17 residues. V was clipped by 5 bases and J by 0 bases; unmatched bases: 6. The CDR3 nucleotides are TGTGCCAGCAGCCCGGGACTAGCGTTACCGAACACCGGGGAGCTGTTTTTT. It translates to CASSPGLALPNTGELFF.

This clonotype appeared a few times. The chain combines TRBV30 with TRBJ2-2; possibly TRBD1 for D (5 bases). CDR1 is GTSNPN, CDR2 SVGIG, per germline (reference sequence). V was clipped by 4 bases and J by 0 bases, with 12 bases between them. CDR3 length: 15 residues. This chain's CDR3 is CAWNQGLANTGELFF. DNA for the CDR3: TGTGCCTGGAACCAGGGTCTGGCGAACACCGGGGAGCTGTTTTTT. Full variable domain (remainder filled in from reference TRBV30 and TRBJ2-2): SQTIHQWPATLVQPVGSPLSLECTVEGTSNPNLYWYRQAAGRGLQLLFYSVGIGQISSEVPQNLSASRPQDRQFILSSKKLLLSDSGFYLCAWNQGLANTGELFFGEGSRLTVL.